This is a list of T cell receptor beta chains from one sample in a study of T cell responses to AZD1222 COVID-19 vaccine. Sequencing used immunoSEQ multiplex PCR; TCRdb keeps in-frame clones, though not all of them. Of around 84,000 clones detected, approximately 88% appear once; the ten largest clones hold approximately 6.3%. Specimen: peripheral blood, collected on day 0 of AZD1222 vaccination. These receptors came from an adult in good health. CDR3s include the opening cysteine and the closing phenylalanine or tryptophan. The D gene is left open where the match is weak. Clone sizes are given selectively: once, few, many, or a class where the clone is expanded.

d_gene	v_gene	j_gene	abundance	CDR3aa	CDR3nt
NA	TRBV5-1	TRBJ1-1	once	CASSLGGSGDEAFF	TGCGCCAGCAGCTTAGGTGGTTCGGGAGATGAAGCTTTCTTT
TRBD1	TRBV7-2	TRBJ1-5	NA	CASSLVGGDRGNQPQHF	TGTGCCAGCAGCTTAGTGGGGGGGGACAGGGGCAATCAGCCCCAGCATTTT
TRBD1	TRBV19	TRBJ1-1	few	CASRPGQGQNTEAFF	TGTGCCAGTAGGCCTGGACAGGGCCAGAACACTGAAGCTTTCTTT
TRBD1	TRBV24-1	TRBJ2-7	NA	CATSEPGQGTYEQYF	TGTGCCACCAGTGAACCGGGACAGGGAACCTACGAGCAGTACTTC
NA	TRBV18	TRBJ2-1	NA	CASSPLPTQNEQFF	TGTGCCAGCTCACCACTCCCAACGCAGAATGAGCAGTTCTTC
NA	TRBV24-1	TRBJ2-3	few	CATSETGGTDTQYF	TGTGCCACCAGTGAAACGGGAGGCACAGATACGCAGTATTTT
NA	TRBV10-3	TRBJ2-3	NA	CATGTSIADTQYF	TGTGCCACAGGGACCTCTATTGCAGATACGCAGTATTTT
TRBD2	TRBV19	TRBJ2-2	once	CASSRGKSGRTANTGELFF	TGTGCCAGTAGTCGGGGTAAAAGCGGGAGAACAGCGAACACCGGGGAGCTGTTTTTT
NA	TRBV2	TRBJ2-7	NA	CASSGGDFSYEQYF	TGTGCCAGCAGTGGGGGGGACTTCTCCTACGAGCAGTACTTC
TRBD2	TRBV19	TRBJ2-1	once	CASKAGGWLEEQFF	TGTGCCAGTAAAGCGGGAGGGTGGTTGGAAGAGCAGTTCTTC
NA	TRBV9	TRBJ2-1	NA	CASSALYRNEQFF	TGTGCCAGCAGTGCCCTATACAGGAATGAGCAGTTCTTC
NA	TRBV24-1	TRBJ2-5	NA	CATSDLLDPETQYF	TGTGCCACCAGTGATTTGTTAGATCCGGAGACCCAGTACTTC
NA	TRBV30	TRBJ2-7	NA	CAWSFAAYEQYF	TGTGCCTGGAGTTTTGCGGCCTACGAGCAGTACTTC
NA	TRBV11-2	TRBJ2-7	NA	CASRGVSYEQYF	TGTGCCAGCAGGGGGGTTTCCTACGAGCAGTACTTC
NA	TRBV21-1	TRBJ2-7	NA	CASSKPYEQYF	TGTGCCAGCAGTAAACCCTACGAGCAGTACTTC
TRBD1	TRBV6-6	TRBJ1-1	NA	CASSYRTGTNTEAFF	TGTGCCAGCAGTTACCGGACAGGGACCAACACTGAAGCTTTCTTT
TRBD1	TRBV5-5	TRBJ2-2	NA	CASSTGGWEAGELFF	TGTGCCAGCAGCACAGGGGGGTGGGAAGCCGGGGAGCTGTTTTTT
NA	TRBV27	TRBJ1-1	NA	CASSLMEGMNTEAFF	TGTGCCAGCAGTTTAATGGAGGGGATGAACACTGAAGCTTTCTTT
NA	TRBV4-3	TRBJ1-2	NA	CASSQEFTGNYGYTF	TGCGCCAGCAGCCAAGAATTTACGGGGAACTATGGCTACACCTTC
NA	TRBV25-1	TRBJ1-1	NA	CASNGLAGAEAFF	TGTGCCAGCAACGGCCTGGCGGGCGCTGAAGCTTTCTTT
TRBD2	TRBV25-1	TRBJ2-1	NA	CASSGGGNYNEQFF	TGTGCCAGCAGTGGGGGGGGTAACTACAATGAGCAGTTCTTC
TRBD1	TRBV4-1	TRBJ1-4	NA	CASSHGTGNNEKLFF	TGCGCCAGCAGCCACGGGACAGGGAATAATGAAAAACTGTTTTTT
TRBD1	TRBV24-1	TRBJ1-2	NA	CATSAGGRGYGYTF	TGTGCCACCAGTGCAGGGGGCCGCGGCTATGGCTACACCTTC
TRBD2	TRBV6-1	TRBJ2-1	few	CASSGARRGGYQSSYNEQFF	TGTGCCAGCAGTGGAGCTCGGCGGGGGGGGTACCAAAGCTCCTACAATGAGCAGTTCTTC
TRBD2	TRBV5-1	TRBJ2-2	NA	CASSWTSGGNTGELFF	TGCGCCAGCAGCTGGACTAGCGGGGGGAACACCGGGGAGCTGTTTTTT
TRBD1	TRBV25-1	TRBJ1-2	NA	CASFAGTAYGYTF	TGTGCCAGTTTCGCCGGGACAGCATATGGCTACACCTTC
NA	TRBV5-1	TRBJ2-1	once	CASSLAQNLAYNEQFF	TGCGCCAGCAGCTTGGCCCAAAATTTAGCCTACAATGAGCAGTTCTTC
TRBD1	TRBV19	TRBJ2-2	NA	CASTPTGSTGELFF	TGTGCCAGTACCCCGACAGGGTCCACCGGGGAGCTGTTTTTT
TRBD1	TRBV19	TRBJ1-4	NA	CASSRRQGREKLFF	TGTGCCAGTAGTCGCCGACAGGGTCGGGAAAAACTGTTTTTT
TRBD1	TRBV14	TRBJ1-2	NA	CASSHEGLIDRGGGHGYTF	TGTGCCAGCAGCCACGAAGGGTTAATCGACAGGGGAGGCGGTCATGGCTACACCTTC
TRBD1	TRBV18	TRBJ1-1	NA	CASSPRTGYETEAFF	TGTGCCAGCTCACCAAGGACAGGGTACGAGACTGAAGCTTTCTTT
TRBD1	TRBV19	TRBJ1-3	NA	CASNDRGSAGNTIYF	TGTGCCAGTAACGACAGGGGGTCCGCCGGAAACACCATATATTTT
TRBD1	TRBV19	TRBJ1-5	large	CASSHRGGNQPQHF	TGTGCCAGTAGCCACAGGGGGGGCAATCAGCCCCAGCATTTT
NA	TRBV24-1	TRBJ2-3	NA	CATSGSGSTDTQYF	TGTGCCACCAGTGGAAGCGGTAGCACAGATACGCAGTATTTT
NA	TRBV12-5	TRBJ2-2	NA	CASGIGAQTGELFF	TGTGCTAGTGGGATAGGGGCGCAAACCGGGGAGCTGTTTTTT
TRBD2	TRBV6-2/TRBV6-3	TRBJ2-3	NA	CASSQLRRESDTQYF	TGTGCCAGCAGTCAGCTGCGGCGGGAGTCAGATACGCAGTATTTT
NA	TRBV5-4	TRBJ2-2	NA	CASSPDLNTGELFF	TGTGCCAGCAGCCCGGACTTGAACACCGGGGAGCTGTTTTTT
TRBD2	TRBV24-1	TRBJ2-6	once	CATAGGGSGANVLTF	TGTGCCACCGCGGGAGGGGGCTCTGGGGCCAACGTCCTGACTTTC
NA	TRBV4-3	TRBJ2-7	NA	CASSQGIDYEQYF	TGCGCCAGCAGCCAAGGCATTGACTACGAGCAGTACTTC
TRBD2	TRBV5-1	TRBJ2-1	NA	CASSLTSGTYNEQFF	TGCGCCAGCAGCCTGACTAGCGGAACCTACAATGAGCAGTTCTTC
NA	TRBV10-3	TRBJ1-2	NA	CAISENPDGNYGYTF	TGTGCCATCAGTGAGAATCCGGACGGGAACTATGGCTACACCTTC
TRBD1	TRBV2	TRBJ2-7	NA	CASSREQGQQYF	TGTGCCAGCAGCCGCGAACAGGGGCAGCAGTACTTC